This record covers a single T cell receptor beta chain. This sample was included in a study of blood T cell repertoires in COVID-19. On the study more broadly: Samples representing acute and convalescent COVID-19 were sourced from the United States, Italy and Spain. T cells, B-cell-depleted T cells, or PBMCs supplied cDNA or gDNA.

Authors' methods: Reference gene primer amplification gave nucleated cell count estimates. This table comes from immunoSEQ multiplex PCR, and its TCRdb copy is limited to in-frame clones, with some not included. The DNA was the basis for D and trimming; V, J and clone size are from that table. Of 95,000 to 150,000 clones listed, about 80% are singletons. This receptor was obtained from a woman aged 45-60 years with acute or convalescent COVID-19. Sequencing input: peripheral blood.

CDR3 coding DNA: TGTGCCTCCCGGGACTACTCTTACAATGAGCAGTTCTTC. It codes for CASRDYSYNEQFF. The V and J genes are TRBV6-6 and TRBJ2-1, with 7 nucleotides matching TRBD2. CDR3 length: 13 amino acids. V dropped 11 bases and J dropped 4; count of bases not matched to a gene: 8. Germline-derived CDR1 and CDR2 are MNHNY and SVGAGI (reference sequence).